This T cell receptor (beta chain) was identified in a study of glioma-infiltrating T cells. In this sample, this clonotype turned up many times. What it binds is unknown. CDR1 is LGHNA, CDR2 YNFKEQ, per germline. This CDR3 region has 15 residues. Trimming took off 0 bases at V and 1 base at J, with 9 bases between the two ends. TCR alpha and beta CDR3 regions were amplified from RNA using iRepertoire nested multiplex PCR. TCRdb re-called the multiplex PCR reads through MiXCR, storing one row per CDR3 protein. The data show 400,000 or so distinct CDR3 sequences, 41% seen once. Overall study results and limits: Above-expected tissue-blood divergence occurred in all gliomas, most in low-grade ones.

This rearrangement joins TRBV4-2 to TRBJ1-1; D ambiguous. Sequencing input: glioma tissue, nonneoplastic brain tissue, or PBMCs (not recorded which). The receptor was isolated from a human donor with low-grade glioma or glioblastoma, undergoing nonglioma brain surgery, or in good health (not recorded which). CDR3 amino acids: CASSQERVTNTEAFF. The CDR3 bases are TGTGCCAGCAGCCAAGAGAGGGTGACGAACACTGAAGCTTTCTTT.